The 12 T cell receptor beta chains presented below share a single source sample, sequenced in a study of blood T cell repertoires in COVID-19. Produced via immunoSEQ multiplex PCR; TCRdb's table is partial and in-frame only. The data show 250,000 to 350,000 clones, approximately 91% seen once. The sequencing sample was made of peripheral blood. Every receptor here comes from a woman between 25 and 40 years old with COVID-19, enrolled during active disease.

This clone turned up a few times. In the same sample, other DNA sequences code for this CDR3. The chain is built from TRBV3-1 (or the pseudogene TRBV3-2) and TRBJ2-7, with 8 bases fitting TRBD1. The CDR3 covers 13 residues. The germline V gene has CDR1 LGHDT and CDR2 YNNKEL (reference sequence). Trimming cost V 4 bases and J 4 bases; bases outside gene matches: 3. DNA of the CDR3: TGTGCCAGCAGCCCGGGACAGGTATACGAGCAGTACTTC. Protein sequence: CASSPGQVYEQYF.

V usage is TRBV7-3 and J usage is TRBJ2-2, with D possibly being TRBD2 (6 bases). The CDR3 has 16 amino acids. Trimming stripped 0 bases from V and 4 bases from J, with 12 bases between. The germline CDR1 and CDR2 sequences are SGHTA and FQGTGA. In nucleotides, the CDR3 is TGTGCCAGCAGCTTAACGTTCGGGGGACCCACCGGGGAGCTGTTTTTT. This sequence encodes CASSLTFGGPTGELFF.

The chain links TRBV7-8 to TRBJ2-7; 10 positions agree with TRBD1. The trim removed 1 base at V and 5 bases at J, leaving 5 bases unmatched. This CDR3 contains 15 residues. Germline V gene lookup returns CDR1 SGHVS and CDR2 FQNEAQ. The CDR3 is CASSLVGTGAHEQYF. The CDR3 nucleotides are TGTGCCAGCAGCTTAGTCGGGACAGGGGCCCACGAGCAGTACTTC.

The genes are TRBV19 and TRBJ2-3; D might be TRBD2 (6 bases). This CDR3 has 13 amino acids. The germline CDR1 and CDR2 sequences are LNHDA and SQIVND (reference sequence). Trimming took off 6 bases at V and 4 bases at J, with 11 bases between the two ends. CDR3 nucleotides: TGTGCCAGTAGCCTCGGGACTTCAGATACGCAGTATTTT. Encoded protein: CASSLGTSDTQYF.

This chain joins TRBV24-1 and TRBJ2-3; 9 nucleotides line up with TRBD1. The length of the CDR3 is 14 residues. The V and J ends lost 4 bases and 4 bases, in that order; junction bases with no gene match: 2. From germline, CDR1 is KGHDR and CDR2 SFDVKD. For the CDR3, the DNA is TGTGCCACCAGTGAACGACAGGGGGCAGATACGCAGTATTTT. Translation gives CATSERQGADTQYF.

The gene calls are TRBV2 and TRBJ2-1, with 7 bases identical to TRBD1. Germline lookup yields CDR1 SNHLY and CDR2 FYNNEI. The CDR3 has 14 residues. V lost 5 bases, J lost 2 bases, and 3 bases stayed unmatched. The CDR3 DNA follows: TGTGCCAGCAGTAGACAGGGCGCCTACAATGAGCAGTTCTTC. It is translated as CASSRQGAYNEQFF.

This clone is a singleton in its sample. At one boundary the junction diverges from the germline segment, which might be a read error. The CDR3 sequence: CASSFWDRGRLRQPQHF. CDR3 sequence (DNA): TGTGCTAGCAGCTTCTGGGACAGGGGGCGCTTGCGGCAGCCCCAGCATTTT. This sequence joins TRBV7-7 and TRBJ1-5; 12 positions agree with TRBD1. Germline V gene data show CDR1 as SSHAT and CDR2 as FNYEAQ (reference sequence). The CDR3 covers 17 residues.

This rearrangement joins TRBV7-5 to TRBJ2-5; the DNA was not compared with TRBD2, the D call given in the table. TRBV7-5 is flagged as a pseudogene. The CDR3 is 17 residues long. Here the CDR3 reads CVRSSHAGSGRPETQYF. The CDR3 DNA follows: TGTGTCAGAAGCTCCCACGCGGGTAGCGGGAGGCCGGAGACCCAGTACTTC.

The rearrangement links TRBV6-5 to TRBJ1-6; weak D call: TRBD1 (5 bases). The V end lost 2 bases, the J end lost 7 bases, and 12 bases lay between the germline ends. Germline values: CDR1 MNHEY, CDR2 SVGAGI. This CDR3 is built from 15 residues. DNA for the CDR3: TGTGCCAGCAGTTACACGAAGGGGAAAAATTCACCCCTCCACTTT. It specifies CASSYTKGKNSPLHF.

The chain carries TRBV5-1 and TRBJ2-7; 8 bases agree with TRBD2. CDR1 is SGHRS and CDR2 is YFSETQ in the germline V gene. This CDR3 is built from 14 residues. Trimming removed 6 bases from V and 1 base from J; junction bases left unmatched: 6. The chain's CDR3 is CASNSGSGSYEQYF. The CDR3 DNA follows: TGCGCCAGCAACAGCGGGAGCGGGTCCTACGAGCAGTACTTC.

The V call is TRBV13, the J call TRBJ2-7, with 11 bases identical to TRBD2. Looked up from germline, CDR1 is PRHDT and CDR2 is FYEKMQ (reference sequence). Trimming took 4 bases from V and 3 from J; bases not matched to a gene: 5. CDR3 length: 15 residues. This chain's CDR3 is CASSSLAGGFYEQYF. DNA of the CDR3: TGTGCCAGCAGCTCCCTAGCGGGGGGATTCTACGAGCAGTACTTC.

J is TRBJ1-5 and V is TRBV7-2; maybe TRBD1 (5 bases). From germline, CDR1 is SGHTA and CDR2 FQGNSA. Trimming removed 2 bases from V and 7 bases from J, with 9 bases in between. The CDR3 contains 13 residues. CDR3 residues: CASSLRGFQPQHF. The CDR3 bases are TGTGCCAGCAGCTTAAGGGGCTTCCAGCCCCAGCATTTT.